Listed below are T cell receptor beta chains from one sample, sequenced in a study of blood T cell repertoires in COVID-19. Clones were sequenced by immunoSEQ multiplex PCR, and TCRdb holds only the in-frame ones, with some missing. In the table there are some 120,000 clones, roughly 79% of which are singletons. Material for sequencing was peripheral blood. The source of these receptors is a human donor in a cohort sampled during active COVID-19. CDR3s include the opening cysteine and the closing phenylalanine or tryptophan. Fields, in order: V gene, D gene, clone size, J gene, CDR3 protein, CDR3 DNA. A D gene is named only where the DNA matches it firmly. Not every row has a clone size; where given, it reads once, few, many or a size class.

>TRBV6-5|NA|few|TRBJ1-2
CASSNPRGSGYTF
TGTGCCAGCAGTAACCCTCGGGGTTCCGGCTACACCTTC
>TRBV7-9|NA|NA|TRBJ2-5
CASSQDIGSLMAQYF
TGTGCCAGCAGTCAAGACATCGGCAGCCTCATGGCCCAGTACTTC
>TRBV5-5|TRBD1|NA|TRBJ2-2
CASSLGQGATGELFF
TGTGCCAGCAGCTTGGGCCAGGGGGCTACCGGGGAGCTGTTTTTT
>TRBV5-1|NA|NA|TRBJ2-6
CASSSQGSGANVLTF
TGCGCCAGCAGCTCCCAGGGATCTGGGGCCAACGTCCTGACTTTC
>TRBV19|TRBD2|NA|TRBJ2-7
CASSTRLAGGFYEQYF
TGTGCCAGTAGTACCCGACTGGCGGGGGGATTCTACGAGCAGTACTTC
>TRBV4-3|NA|NA|TRBJ1-1
CASSQELSGDTEAFF
TGCGCCAGCAGCCAAGAGTTGAGCGGGGACACTGAAGCTTTCTTT
>TRBV7-2|TRBD1|once|TRBJ1-1
CASSRDRDRVTFF
TGTGCCAGCAGCCGGGACCGGGACAGGGTAACTTTCTTT
>TRBV7-2|TRBD1|NA|TRBJ1-6
CASSPRGQDNSPLHF
TGTGCCAGCAGCCCTAGGGGACAGGATAATTCACCCCTCCACTTT
>TRBV9|NA|NA|TRBJ1-2
CASSVGRHGAYGYTF
TGTGCCAGCAGCGTAGGGCGGCATGGTGCCTATGGCTACACCTTC
>TRBV15|NA|many|TRBJ2-5
CATSRDGGRETQYF
TGTGCCACCAGCAGAGATGGGGGCCGGGAGACCCAGTACTTC
>TRBV9|TRBD1|NA|TRBJ2-2
CASSARDRVNTGELFF
TGTGCCAGCAGCGCGCGGGACAGGGTTAACACCGGGGAGCTGTTTTTT
>TRBV15|NA|NA|TRBJ1-1
CATSRGGPRTEAFF
TGTGCCACCAGCAGAGGAGGTCCGAGGACTGAAGCTTTCTTT
>TRBV5-4|TRBD2|few|TRBJ2-1
CASSLVSGRGGEQFF
TGTGCCAGCAGCTTGGTTAGCGGGAGAGGGGGTGAGCAGTTCTTC
>TRBV6-5|TRBD1|NA|TRBJ1-2
CASSPSGGYGYTF
TGTGCCAGCAGCCCATCAGGGGGGTACGGCTACACCTTC
>TRBV14|NA|NA|TRBJ1-1
CASSQARGSGTEAFF
TGTGCCAGCAGCCAAGCACGGGGATCAGGAACTGAAGCTTTCTTT
>TRBV7-3|TRBD2|NA|TRBJ2-1
CASSLMAGGPYNEQFF
TGTGCCAGCAGCTTAATGGCGGGAGGCCCCTACAATGAGCAGTTCTTC
>TRBV5-6|TRBD1|few|TRBJ1-1
CASSFEGGLGNTEAFF
TGTGCCAGCAGCTTTGAAGGGGGCCTGGGGAACACTGAAGCTTTCTTT
>TRBV10-3|NA|NA|TRBJ1-5
CAISESAGDQPQHF
TGTGCCATCAGTGAGTCGGCAGGGGACCAGCCCCAGCATTTT
>TRBV4-3|NA|NA|TRBJ2-1
CASSQDYRSSYNEQFF
TGCGCCAGCAGCCAGGATTACAGGAGCTCCTACAATGAGCAGTTCTTC
>TRBV4-3|NA|once|TRBJ1-1
CASSHNRVATEAFF
TGCGCCAGCAGCCATAACAGGGTTGCCACTGAAGCTTTCTTT